Detailed here is one T cell receptor beta chain. What it binds is not known. This record comes from a study of T cells in localized non-small cell lung cancer. The assay was immunoSEQ multiplex PCR, and TCRdb's table has in-frame clones only and misses some. The table has approximately 60,000 clones, roughly 90% seen once; the top ten hold under 2.5%. Study observations and caveats: Only one tumor region was sequenced, so heterogeneity remains possible. Exceeding tumor, uninvolved adjacent lung had the highest T cell clonality. Of the top 100 tumor clones, median roughly 53 were in adjacent lung, more than 25 among its top 100. Higher blood T cell density went with longer overall survival.

The TCR was taken from a woman aged 40-69 years with stage I lung adenocarcinoma. The source material was peripheral blood, sampled before any cancer treatment.

CDR3 in amino acids: CASSPSGELFQETQYF. In DNA, the CDR3 is TGTGCCAGCAGTCCGTCAGGAGAGCTTTTCCAAGAGACCCAGTACTTC. The V and J genes are TRBV11-2 and TRBJ2-5; D is unresolved. The V end lost 6 bases, the J end lost 1 base, and 18 bases lay between the germline ends. The CDR3 consists of 16 residues. The germline V gene has CDR1 SGHAT and CDR2 FQNNGV.